These 21 T cell receptor beta chains originate from one sample sequenced in a study of T cell responses to AZD1222 COVID-19 vaccine. Sequenced by immunoSEQ multiplex PCR; TCRdb stores in-frame clones only, minus some. The sample holds about 130,000 clones, roughly 90% seen once. The sequencing here drew on peripheral blood, taken on day 0 of AZD1222 vaccination. The source is an adult in good health.

This chain connects TRBV4-1 to TRBJ1-5; no definite D call. V shed 1 base and J shed 4 bases, with 20 bases lying between them. CDR3 length equals 18 residues. Germline assignment: CDR1 MGHRA and CDR2 YSYEKL. The CDR3 reads CASSQGPTLITTNQPQHF. CDR3 coding DNA: TGCGCCAGCAGCCAAGGTCCCACCCTAATAACAACGAATCAGCCCCAGCATTTT.

The chain joins TRBV28 to TRBJ2-7; D unclear. Germline V lookup: CDR1 MDHEN, CDR2 SYDVKM. Trimming took 2 bases from V and 2 from J, leaving 4 bases between them. The CDR3 length is 12 residues. The CDR3 DNA reads TGTGCCAGCAGTTTAGGGACCTACGAGCAGTACTTC. Protein product: CASSLGTYEQYF.

This clone was recorded only once. The chain recombines TRBV28 with TRBJ2-2, with D perhaps matching TRBD2 (7 bases). This CDR3 contains 16 residues. Per germline, CDR1 MDHEN and CDR2 SYDVKM. The V and J ends lost 5 bases and 0 bases respectively, with 13 bases between them. Written as DNA, the CDR3 is TGTGCCAGCAGTCCGGGGGGCCAAGCGAACACCGGGGAGCTGTTTTTT. It codes for CASSPGGQANTGELFF.

This rearrangement joins TRBV30 to TRBJ1-1; D remains unclear. The CDR3 covers 16 residues. V gave up 1 base and J gave up 0 bases, with 15 bases separating them. The germline CDR1 and CDR2 sequences are GTSNPN and SVGIG (reference sequence). In DNA, the CDR3 is TGTGCCTGGAGTGGACTCCGGGCAGGCATGAACACTGAAGCTTTCTTT. This translates into CAWSGLRAGMNTEAFF.

A single count supports this clone. This rearrangement joins TRBV4-3 to TRBJ2-7, with 7 bases fitting TRBD1. Germline V lookup: CDR1 LGHNA, CDR2 YSLEER. Losses at the gene ends were 4 bases for V and 3 bases for J; bases not matched to a gene: 12. This CDR3 is built from 16 residues. In nucleotides, the CDR3 is TGCGCCAGCAGCCCCGATCTACAGGGGACCAACTACGAGCAGTACTTC. The encoded protein is CASSPDLQGTNYEQYF.

The V call is TRBV7-2, the J call TRBJ1-6; possibly TRBD1 for D (5 bases). The germline V and J ends were trimmed by 8 bases and 13 bases, with 12 bases remaining between them. Germline V gene data show CDR1 as SGHTA and CDR2 as FQGNSA. The length of the CDR3 is 11 residues. The CDR3 loop is CASREQGPLHF. The CDR3 DNA is TGTGCCAGCCGGGAGCAGGGTCCCCTCCACTTT.

The chain combines TRBV7-8 with TRBJ1-1; D is ambiguous. CDR1 is SGHVS, CDR2 FQNEAQ, per germline. The V gene lost 3 bases and the J gene lost 3 bases, with 11 bases spanning the gap. The CDR3 loop spans 14 amino acids. The CDR3 protein is CASSLIPRDTEAFF. CDR3 sequence (DNA): TGTGCCAGCAGCTTGATTCCCCGAGACACTGAAGCTTTCTTT. Combining the CDR3 with reference TRBV7-8 and TRBJ1-1 gives the whole variable domain GAGVSQSPRYKVAKRGQDVALRCDPISGHVSLFWYQQALGQGPEFLTYFQNEAQLDKSGLPSDRFFAERPEGSVSTLKIQRTQQEDSAVYLCASSLIPRDTEAFFGQGTRLTVV.

The chain couples TRBV9 to TRBJ2-7, with D possibly matching TRBD2 (6 bases). CDR3 length: 12 amino acids. Germline V CDR1 and CDR2: SGDLS, YYNGEE. Trimming cost V 0 bases and J 6 bases, with 7 bases left between them. CDR3 protein: CASSVGRGEQYF. Written as DNA, the CDR3 is TGTGCCAGCAGCGTAGGGAGGGGCGAGCAGTACTTC.

This rearrangement joins TRBV5-6 to TRBJ2-5, with a tentative D call TRBD2 (6 bases). The germline CDR1 and CDR2 sequences are SGHDT and YYEEEE. The ends were cut back, 4 bases at V and 9 bases at J, with 19 bases in the middle. The CDR3 covers 14 residues. CDR3 protein: CASSQYGGSGAQYF. Written as DNA, the CDR3 is TGTGCCAGCAGCCAATATGGGGGGTCCGGGGCCCAGTACTTC.

The chain employs TRBV7-2 and TRBJ1-2, with D perhaps matching TRBD1 (6 bases). The germline CDR1 and CDR2 sequences are SGHTA and FQGNSA. The CDR3 extends over 16 amino acids. Trimming cost V 1 base and J 0 bases, with 12 bases left between them. This CDR3 reads CASSLGGGAPNYGYTF. CDR3 bases: TGTGCCAGCAGCTTAGGCGGGGGCGCTCCTAACTATGGCTACACCTTC.

The chain's CDR3 is CASSDETTLGGSNSPLHF. The DNA for the CDR3 is TGTGCCAGCAGTGATGAAACAACTTTAGGCGGGTCGAATTCACCCCTCCACTTT. The rearrangement links TRBV2 to TRBJ1-6; D not certain. The V gene lost 3 bases and the J gene lost 7 bases, with 22 bases spanning the gap. The germline CDR1 and CDR2 sequences are SNHLY and FYNNEI. This CDR3 region has 18 residues.

The chain uses TRBV29-1 and TRBJ2-3, with TRBD2 matching over 9 bases. Germline V gives CDR1 SQVTM, CDR2 ANQGSEA. V was pared by 3 bases and J by 6 bases, with 10 bases of the junction left unmatched. CDR3 length equals 15 residues. CDR3 sequence: CSVDTAGGLTDTQYF. CDR3 coding DNA: TGCAGCGTTGATACAGCGGGGGGCTTAACCGATACGCAGTATTTT.

V usage is TRBV7-9 and J usage is TRBJ2-3; no reliable D call. The germline V gene has CDR1 SEHNR and CDR2 FQNEAQ (reference sequence). The CDR3 is made up of 10 amino acids. The V and J ends lost 5 bases and 7 bases respectively, with 4 bases between them. In DNA form, the CDR3 reads TGTGCCAGCAGCCCGAATACGCAGTATTTT. Translating gives CASSPNTQYF.

The CDR3 loop is CASSLEMNTEAFF. In DNA form, the CDR3 reads TGTGCCAGCAGTTTAGAGATGAACACTGAAGCTTTCTTT. The chain uses TRBV12-3 or TRBV12-4 and TRBJ1-1; D not resolved. V was shortened by 1 base and J by 0 bases, with 3 bases between the two germline ends. The length of the CDR3 is 13 residues.

The chain joins TRBV2 to TRBJ2-1; 13 bases align to TRBD2. CDR1 SNHLY and CDR2 FYNNEI come from the germline V gene. Trimming cost V 7 bases and J 7 bases; bases outside gene matches: 7. This CDR3 spans 15 amino acids. DNA for the CDR3: TGTGCCAGCATTCCACCGGGACTAGCGGGAAATGAGCAGTTCTTC. It is translated as CASIPPGLAGNEQFF.

V and J are TRBV7-3 and TRBJ2-1; D is ambiguous. The CDR3 is 16 residues long. CDR1 is SGHTA and CDR2 is FQGTGA in the germline V gene. V was trimmed by 5 bases and J by 2 bases, leaving 16 bases between them. CDR3 sequence reads: CASSRVGGSAYNEQFF. The CDR3 nucleotides read TGTGCCAGCAGCCGGGTAGGCGGTTCTGCCTACAATGAGCAGTTCTTC.

The V gene is TRBV6-5, the J gene TRBJ2-7; unclear D gene. Germline V gene sequence: CDR1 MNHEY, CDR2 SVGAGI. This CDR3 has 12 residues. Trimming stripped 11 bases from V and 0 bases from J, with 11 bases between. The CDR3 region has the DNA TGTGCCTCTGGGGTAAGCTCCTACGAGCAGTACTTC. The encoded protein is CASGVSSYEQYF.

The CDR3 bases are TGTGCCAGCAGTCTGCCGGGACTCCTGACCTACGAGCAGTACTTC. This codes for CASSLPGLLTYEQYF. V gene TRBV5-4 combines with J gene TRBJ2-7, with a possible D match to TRBD2 (6 bases). The CDR3 has 15 amino acids. Trimming shortened V by 5 bases and J by 2 bases, and 17 bases separated the two germline ends. Looked up from germline, CDR1 is SGHNT and CDR2 is YYREEE (reference sequence).

The rearrangement uses TRBV28 and TRBJ1-1; D is unclear. CDR3 size: 13 residues. V was pared by 5 bases and J by 2 bases, with 9 bases between. Germline V lookup: CDR1 MDHEN, CDR2 SYDVKM. The CDR3 sequence is CASSKSFNTEAFF. DNA for the CDR3: TGTGCCAGCAGTAAAAGTTTTAACACTGAAGCTTTCTTT.

The chain is built from TRBV28 and TRBJ1-1; no clear D. The V gene's germline CDR1 is MDHEN and CDR2 SYDVKM. With 2 bases removed from V and 0 bases from J, the gap between germline ends came to 4 bases. CDR3 size: 13 residues. The CDR3 bases are TGTGCCAGCAGTTTACCAGTGAACACTGAAGCTTTCTTT. This encodes CASSLPVNTEAFF.

The chain couples TRBV19 to TRBJ1-5; D not resolved. CDR1 LNHDA and CDR2 SQIVND come from the germline V gene (reference sequence). This CDR3 comprises 12 residues. Trimming took off 7 bases at V and 5 bases at J, with 9 bases between the two ends. The CDR3 reads CASKDMDQPQHF. The DNA for the CDR3 is TGTGCCAGTAAGGATATGGATCAGCCCCAGCATTTT.